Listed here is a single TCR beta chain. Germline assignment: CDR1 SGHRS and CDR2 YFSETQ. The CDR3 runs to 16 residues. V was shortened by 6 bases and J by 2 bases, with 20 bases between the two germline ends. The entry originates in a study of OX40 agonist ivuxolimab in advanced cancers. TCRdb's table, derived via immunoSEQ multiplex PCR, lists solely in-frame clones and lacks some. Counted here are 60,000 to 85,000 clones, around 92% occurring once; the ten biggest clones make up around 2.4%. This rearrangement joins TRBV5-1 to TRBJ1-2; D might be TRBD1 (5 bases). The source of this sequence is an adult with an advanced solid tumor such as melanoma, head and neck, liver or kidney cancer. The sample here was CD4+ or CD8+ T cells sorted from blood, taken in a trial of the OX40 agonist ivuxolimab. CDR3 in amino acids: CASTTLPGEGNYGYTF. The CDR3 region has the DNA TGCGCCAGCACCACCCTCCCCGGGGAGGGGAACTATGGCTACACCTTC.